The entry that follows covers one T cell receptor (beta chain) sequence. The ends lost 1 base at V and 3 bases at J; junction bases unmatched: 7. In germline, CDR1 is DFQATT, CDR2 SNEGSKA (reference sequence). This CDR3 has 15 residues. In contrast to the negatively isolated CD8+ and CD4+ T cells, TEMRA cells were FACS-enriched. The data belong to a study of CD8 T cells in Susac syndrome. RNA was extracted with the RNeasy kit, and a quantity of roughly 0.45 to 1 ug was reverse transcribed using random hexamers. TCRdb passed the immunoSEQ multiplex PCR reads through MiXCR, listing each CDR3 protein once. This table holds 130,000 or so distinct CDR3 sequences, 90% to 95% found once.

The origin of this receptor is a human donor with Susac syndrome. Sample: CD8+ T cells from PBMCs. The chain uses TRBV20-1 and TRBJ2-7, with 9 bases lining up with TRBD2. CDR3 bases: TGCAGTGCTAGAGGGCTAGCGGGAACCAGCTACGAGCAGTACTTC. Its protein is CSARGLAGTSYEQYF.